The 32 T cell receptor beta chains below were found in one sample sequenced in a study of metastatic and nonmetastatic thyroid tumors (dated by TCRdb to 2020 to 2022). None of the patients had been given any treatment before thyroid surgery. Libraries came from PCR. Sequencing relied on an Illumina HiSeq 4000. In-frame beta chains were kept once TCRdb had trimmed the public reads at Q25 with fastp and called clones with MiXCR. For this sample the table gives 30,000 to 40,000 clones, of which approximately 13% were detected only once. The top ten clones comprise 8% to 10% of the sample. Sequencing was performed on blood. The receptors originated from a female donor with papillary thyroid cancer or a benign thyroid nodule (not recorded which). Some clones in this sample may be carry-over from other donors' samples.

Many counts were recorded for this clone. V gene TRBV10-2 combines with J gene TRBJ2-1; a weak D match, TRBD2 (5 bases). CDR1 and CDR2 (germline): WSHSY, SAAADI. The CDR3 runs 16 residues. V lost 3 bases and J lost 9, with 21 bases in between. This CDR3 is CASSDVLMASLGEQFF. The CDR3 DNA reads TGCGCCAGCAGTGACGTCCTTATGGCTAGCTTAGGTGAGCAGTTCTTC.

Regarding this clone: This may be a read error: a much more frequent sequence differs by one nucleotide. The sample holds other DNA sequences that translate to the same CDR3. The chain is built from TRBV20-1 and TRBJ2-5; D uncertain. Between the trimmed V and J ends, which lost 5 bases and 5 bases, there was a span of 21 bases. This CDR3 region has 15 residues. CDR1 and CDR2 (germline): DFQATT, SNEGSKA (reference sequence). CDR3 sequence (DNA): TGCAGTGCTTTTCGTGGATTCCCCTTAGGGGAGACCCAGTACTTC. Amino acid sequence: CSAFRGFPLGETQYF.

This clone occurred many times. The J gene is TRBJ2-3, the V gene TRBV28, with D unclear. CDR3 length: 12 amino acids. Germline V lookup: CDR1 MDHEN, CDR2 SYDVKM. Trimming shortened V by 1 base and J by 5 bases, and 4 bases separated the two germline ends. CDR3: CASSLSEDTQYF. The CDR3 coding sequence is TGTGCCAGCAGTTTATCCGAAGATACGCAGTATTTT.

This clone came up many times. The chain couples TRBV6-2 or TRBV6-3 to TRBJ1-1; TRBD1 is a possible D gene (5 bases). Germline V gene sequence: CDR1 MNHEY, CDR2 SVGEGT. V lost 6 bases and J 4 bases, leaving 15 bases between the germline ends. This CDR3 spans 14 amino acids. The DNA of the CDR3 is TGTGCCAGCAGAAGGTTGATGGGGGGCACTGAAGCTTTCTTT. It encodes CASRRLMGGTEAFF.

This clone appeared many times. The chain has TRBV12-3 or TRBV12-4 and TRBJ1-1; D is uncertain. The CDR3 has 13 residues. V gave up 2 bases and J gave up 11 bases, with 15 bases separating them. The CDR3 sequence: CASSLRPGQRAFF. CDR3 nucleotides: TGTGCCAGCAGTTTAAGGCCCGGGCAACGGGCTTTCTTT.

This clone was counted at least ten times. The gene calls are TRBV20-1 and TRBJ2-1; D might be TRBD1 (6 bases). V was shortened by 1 base and J by 3 bases, with 13 bases between the two germline ends. Germline CDR1 DFQATT, CDR2 SNEGSKA (reference sequence). This CDR3 has 15 amino acids. For the CDR3, the DNA is TGCAGTGCTAGAGGACCCGGGACAAGCTACAATGAGCAGTTCTTC. Its translation is CSARGPGTSYNEQFF.

This clone was recorded a few times. The V and J genes are TRBV6-2 or TRBV6-3 and TRBJ2-7; tentative D call: TRBD2 (6 bases). CDR1 MNHEY and CDR2 SVGEGT come from the germline V gene. The CDR3 sequence is 14 residues long. Trimming took off 6 bases at V and 0 bases at J, with 12 bases between the two ends. CDR3 region: CASRGHGSSYEQYF. CDR3 bases: TGTGCCAGCAGAGGACACGGGAGCTCCTACGAGCAGTACTTC.

This clone has at least ten counts. The chain joins TRBV28 to TRBJ1-5; the match to TRBD1 covers 9 bases. The germline V gene has CDR1 MDHEN and CDR2 SYDVKM. The CDR3 has 16 residues. The J segment lost 7 bases and the V segment lost 5 bases, leaving 12 bases of the junction unmatched. The DNA of the CDR3 is TGTGCCAGCAGTCCCCTACAGGGGGCGACGGGACAGCCCCAGCATTTT. This sequence encodes CASSPLQGATGQPQHF. Complete variable domain (other parts from reference TRBV28 and TRBJ1-5): DVKVTQSSRYLVKRTGEKVFLECVQDMDHENMFWYRQDPGLGLRLIYFSYDVKMKEKGDIPEGYSVSREKKERFSLILESASTNQTSMYLCASSPLQGATGQPQHFGDGTRLSIL.

This clone came up many times. J is TRBJ2-3 and V is TRBV11-2, with D unclear. The V gene lost 5 bases and the J gene lost 6 bases, with 9 bases spanning the gap. Germline CDR1 is SGHAT and CDR2 is FQNNGV. The CDR3 contains 12 residues. The CDR3: CASSPDRDTQYF. The CDR3 bases are TGTGCCAGCAGCCCGGACCGGGATACGCAGTATTTT.

This clone was observed at least ten times. The chain joins TRBV7-3 to TRBJ2-1, with 11 bases lining up with TRBD2. Trimming removed 2 bases from V and 5 bases from J; junction bases left unmatched: 2. The CDR3 totals 15 residues. Germline loops: CDR1 SGHTA, CDR2 FQGTGA. CDR3 region: CASSLLAGGHNEQFF. In DNA form, the CDR3 reads TGTGCCAGCAGCTTACTAGCGGGAGGCCACAATGAGCAGTTCTTC.

This clone was counted only a few times. The chain recombines TRBV19 with TRBJ2-6; 8 bases are a match to TRBD1. After removal of 8 bases from V and 0 bases from J, the junction contained 0 bases not matched to a gene. Germline V lookup: CDR1 LNHDA, CDR2 SQIVND (reference sequence). The CDR3 extends over 14 amino acids. This chain's CDR3 is CASGQGSGANVLTF. DNA for the CDR3: TGTGCCAGTGGACAGGGCTCTGGGGCCAACGTCCTGACTTTC.

The sample holds many counts of this clone. This chain joins TRBV20-1 and TRBJ2-3; TRBD1 might be the D (6 bases). Per the germline V gene, CDR1 is DFQATT and CDR2 is SNEGSKA (reference sequence). This CDR3 contains 15 residues. The V end lost 6 bases, the J end lost 0 bases, and 16 bases lay between the germline ends. The CDR3 coding sequence is TGCAGTGCAACGGGACAAAAGGGGAGCACAGATACGCAGTATTTT. It encodes CSATGQKGSTDTQYF.

This clone has just a few counts. The chain joins TRBV15 to TRBJ1-3; no firm D call. The CDR3 runs 16 residues. Trimming removed 1 base from V and 0 bases from J, with 10 bases in between. From germline, CDR1 is LNHNV and CDR2 YYDKDF (reference sequence). The CDR3 protein is CATSRGLVHSGNTIYF. The CDR3 region has the DNA TGTGCCACCAGCAGAGGTCTTGTCCACTCTGGAAACACCATATATTTT.

This clone has a count of ten or more. This chain uses TRBV11-2 with TRBJ2-7; a possible D gene is TRBD1 (6 bases). Germline V gene sequence: CDR1 SGHAT, CDR2 FQNNGV. The CDR3 covers 12 residues. V shed 5 bases and J shed 3 bases, with 8 bases lying between them. CDR3 DNA: TGTGCCAGCAGCCCGGACAGCTACGAGCAGTACTTC. This translates into CASSPDSYEQYF.

With respect to this clone: At one boundary the junction diverges from the germline segment, which might be a read error. The genes are TRBV25-1 and TRBJ1-1, with a possible D match to TRBD1 (6 bases). The CDR3 sequence is 15 residues long. Germline CDR1 MGHDK, CDR2 SYGVNS. The CDR3 nucleotides are TGTGCCAGCAGTGCTCACAGGGATGGGAACAGTGAAGCTGTCTTT. It codes for CASSAHRDGNSEAVF.

This clone appeared many times. The chain employs TRBV20-1 and TRBJ2-5, with D possibly TRBD2 on 5 matching bases. Germline loops: CDR1 DFQATT, CDR2 SNEGSKA (reference sequence). Trimming left V 0 bases short and J 5 bases short, with 10 bases between. The CDR3 spans 13 residues. Written as DNA, the CDR3 is TGCAGTGCTAGAGATCAGAGGGCGGAGACCCAGTACTTC. It is translated as CSARDQRAETQYF.

This clone occurred many times. The chain links TRBV9 to TRBJ2-1; the D is unclear. V lost 1 base and J lost 0, with 8 bases in between. Germline values: CDR1 SGDLS, CDR2 YYNGEE. The CDR3 extends over 15 amino acids. CDR3 region: CASSVTPSSYNEQFF. In DNA form, the CDR3 reads TGTGCCAGCAGCGTAACCCCAAGCTCCTACAATGAGCAGTTCTTC.

A note on this clone: The junction departs from the called germline gene at one end, perhaps through a read error. This sequence joins TRBV6-1 and TRBJ1-5; D ambiguous. This CDR3 is built from 15 residues. Germline values: CDR1 MNHNS, CDR2 SASEGT. The CDR3: CASSSGHGKNQPQHF. DNA for the CDR3: TGTGCTAGCAGTAGCGGGCATGGCAAGAATCAGCCCCAGCATTTT.

This clone has only a few counts. V gene TRBV6-1 combines with J gene TRBJ2-5; TRBD1 agrees at 9 bases. J lost 4 bases, V lost 6 bases, and 6 bases had no gene match. Germline V gives CDR1 MNHNS, CDR2 SASEGT. The CDR3 sequence is 14 residues long. The CDR3 protein is CASRGGQGRETQYF. The CDR3 DNA reads TGTGCCAGCAGGGGGGGACAGGGCCGAGAGACCCAGTACTTC.

The DNA of the CDR3 is TGTGCCAGCAGCTTTTCGACAGATAGCTCCTACGAGCAGTACTTC. Protein sequence: CASSFSTDSSYEQYF. The rearrangement links TRBV11-3 to TRBJ2-7; D is perhaps TRBD1 (5 bases). Trimming left V 3 bases short and J 0 bases short, with 12 bases between. The CDR3 consists of 15 residues. CDR1 is SGHNT, CDR2 YENEEA, per germline.

The chain joins TRBV6-1 to TRBJ2-5; D is unresolved. V was trimmed by 4 bases and J by 2 bases, leaving 2 bases between them. This CDR3 spans 11 amino acids. Germline CDR1 MNHNS, CDR2 SASEGT. The CDR3 sequence: CASSGQETQYF. Here the CDR3 DNA reads TGTGCCAGCAGTGGGCAAGAGACCCAGTACTTC.

This clone was observed many times. The chain couples TRBV7-9 to TRBJ2-1, with a possible D match to TRBD1 (6 bases). Germline V CDR1 and CDR2: SEHNR, FQNEAQ (reference sequence). The CDR3 runs to 15 residues. V dropped 6 bases and J dropped 3 bases, with 15 bases sitting between them. The CDR3 reads CASRDSGGFYNEQFF. CDR3 nucleotides: TGTGCCAGCAGGGATAGTGGGGGCTTCTACAATGAGCAGTTCTTC.

This clone was picked up many times. The chain carries TRBV20-1 and TRBJ1-3; no reliable D call. The germline V gene encodes CDR1 DFQATT and CDR2 SNEGSKA (reference sequence). Trimming cost V 6 bases and J 0 bases, with 9 bases left between them. CDR3 length equals 13 residues. The CDR3 spells CSAPVFSGNTIYF. CDR3 DNA: TGCAGTGCCCCGGTCTTCTCTGGAAACACCATATATTTT.

This clone occurred many times. The chain is built from TRBV29-1 and TRBJ1-1; no definite D call. The CDR3 is 11 residues long. V lost 8 bases and J 3 bases, leaving 10 bases between the germline ends. Germline V CDR1 and CDR2: SQVTM, ANQGSEA. CDR3 residues: CSSSLDTEAFF. CDR3 nucleotide sequence: TGCAGCTCCTCCCTGGACACTGAAGCTTTCTTT.

This clone was counted at least ten times. The rearrangement joins TRBV9 to TRBJ2-2, with D perhaps given as TRBD1 or TRBD2 (6 bases each). Trimming removed 0 bases from V and 1 base from J, with 13 bases in between. This CDR3 contains 17 residues. Germline lookup yields CDR1 SGDLS and CDR2 YYNGEE. CDR3 residues: CASSVGGAGLNTGELFF. The CDR3 DNA follows: TGTGCCAGCAGCGTAGGGGGGGCGGGTCTGAACACCGGGGAGCTGTTTTTT.

This clone was found a few times. This chain connects TRBV10-3 to TRBJ2-7, with 7 bases fitting TRBD2. This CDR3 has 18 residues. Germline CDR1 and CDR2: ENHRY and SYGVKD. V trimming: 4 bases; J trimming: 7 bases; junction bases outside the gene matches: 22. CDR3 bases: TGTGCCATCAGTGCCTCTCCGGGACTATTAGGGAGGGTACGTGAGCAGTACTTC. It is translated as CAISASPGLLGRVREQYF.

This clone was detected ten times or more. The chain recombines TRBV7-2 with TRBJ2-7, with TRBD2 matching 10 bases. The V and J ends lost 7 bases and 4 bases, in that order; junction bases with no gene match: 10. The CDR3 is 15 residues long. Looked up from germline, CDR1 is SGHTA and CDR2 is FQGNSA. The CDR3 is CASTLAGTSEYEQYF. Here the CDR3 DNA reads TGTGCCAGCACCCTAGCGGGGACTAGCGAGTACGAGCAGTACTTC.

V gene TRBV20-1 combines with J gene TRBJ2-1; D remains ambiguous. V lost 0 bases and J 7 bases, leaving 10 bases between the germline ends. The CDR3 is 13 residues long. CDR1 is DFQATT and CDR2 is SNEGSKA in the germline V gene (reference sequence). CDR3: CSARDGIANEQFF. The CDR3 DNA reads TGCAGTGCTAGAGACGGCATTGCGAATGAGCAGTTCTTC.

The table lists this clone with many counts. This sequence joins TRBV27 and TRBJ1-6; 8 positions match TRBD1. Trimming removed 0 bases from V and 8 bases from J; junction bases left unmatched: 6. Germline V gene data show CDR1 as MNHEY and CDR2 as SMNVEV (reference sequence). The length of the CDR3 is 16 residues. Here the CDR3 DNA reads TGTGCCAGCAGTTTATCGAGGACAGGGTGGCATTCACCCCTCCACTTT. Residues: CASSLSRTGWHSPLHF.

This clone was recorded many times. The chain recombines TRBV20-1 with TRBJ1-5; D is uncertain. The V end lost 7 bases, the J end lost 2 bases, and 3 bases lay between the germline ends. The CDR3 covers 10 residues. CDR1 is DFQATT, CDR2 SNEGSKA, per germline (reference sequence). DNA of the CDR3: TGCAGTGTCGGCAATCAGCCCCAGCATTTT. Amino acid sequence: CSVGNQPQHF.

This clone was counted many times. The rearrangement links TRBV2 to TRBJ2-7; D tentatively reads TRBD1 or TRBD2 (5 bases each). Trimming left V 0 bases short and J 2 bases short, with 11 bases between. This CDR3 has 15 residues. Germline V gene data show CDR1 as SNHLY and CDR2 as FYNNEI. CDR3: CASSEAPTAAYEQYF. The CDR3 coding sequence is TGTGCCAGCAGTGAAGCGCCGACAGCGGCCTACGAGCAGTACTTC. Together with reference TRBV2 and TRBJ2-7, the CDR3 gives the full variable domain: EPEVTQTPSHQVTQMGQEVILRCVPISNHLYFYWYRQILGQKVEFLVSFYNNEISEKSEIFDDQFSVERPDGSNFTLKIRSTKLEDSAMYFCASSEAPTAAYEQYFGPGTRLTVT.

The chain joins TRBV2 to TRBJ1-2; 8 bases line up with TRBD1. J was trimmed by 8 bases and V by 1 base; bases with no gene match: 6. Germline-derived CDR1 and CDR2 are SNHLY and FYNNEI. The CDR3 runs to 14 residues. CDR3 nucleotide sequence: TGTGCCAGCAGTGAAGTTAGGGCAGGGGGCGGCTACACCTTC. Its protein product is CASSEVRAGGGYTF.